This T cell receptor beta chain was profiled in a study of OX40 agonist ivuxolimab in advanced cancers. Sequencing was performed with immunoSEQ multiplex PCR; in TCRdb, only in-frame clones are kept and a portion is missing. The sample shows 60,000 or so clones, 85% to 90% of them seen only once. The CDR3 is 16 amino acids. Germline-derived CDR1 and CDR2 are MDHEN and SYDVKM. The ends were cut back, 2 bases at V and 8 bases at J, with 21 bases in the middle. This sequence was found in an adult with an advanced solid tumor such as melanoma, head and neck, liver or kidney cancer. The starting material was CD4+ or CD8+ T cells sorted from blood, obtained in a trial of the OX40 agonist ivuxolimab. The chain recombines TRBV28 with TRBJ1-2; weak D call: TRBD1 (6 bases). The CDR3, as DNA: TGTGCCAGCAGTTTAGGGGGTGCCGTGAGCAGGGGAGGCTACACCTTC. It encodes CASSLGGAVSRGGYTF.